What follows are 31 T cell receptor beta chains derived from one specimen sequenced in a study of OX40 agonist ivuxolimab in advanced cancers. Clones were sequenced by immunoSEQ multiplex PCR, and TCRdb holds only the in-frame ones, with some missing. The sample has about 66,000 clones; 80% to 90% are singletons. This specimen consisted of CD4+ or CD8+ T cells sorted from blood, obtained in a trial of the OX40 agonist ivuxolimab. All receptors come from an adult with an advanced solid tumor such as melanoma, head and neck, liver or kidney cancer.

The CDR3 coding sequence is TGCGCCAGCAACCGTAGACCGGGACAGAACCTTTTGAACACTGAAGCTTTCTTT. Translation gives CASNRRPGQNLLNTEAFF. The chain uses TRBV5-1 and TRBJ1-1; 7 bases fit TRBD1. The CDR3 loop spans 18 amino acids. Germline loops: CDR1 SGHRS, CDR2 YFSETQ. The trim removed 6 bases at V and 0 bases at J, leaving 17 bases unmatched.

The chain links TRBV29-1 to TRBJ1-3, with 7 bases identical to TRBD1. Germline V gives CDR1 SQVTM, CDR2 ANQGSEA. After removal of 0 bases from V and 4 bases from J, the junction contained 9 bases not matched to a gene. The CDR3 extends over 16 amino acids. DNA of the CDR3: TGCAGCGTTGAAGATAGAGGCAGGGGGAGAGGAAACACCATATATTTT. Protein: CSVEDRGRGRGNTIYF. The variable domain in full, completed from reference TRBV29-1 and TRBJ1-3, reads SAVISQKPSRDICQRGTSLTIQCQVDSQVTMMFWYRQQPGQSLTLIATANQGSEATYESGFVIDKFPISRPNLTFSTLTVSNMSPEDSSIYLCSVEDRGRGRGNTIYFGEGSWLTVV.

The chain combines TRBV6-5 with TRBJ2-7; TRBD1 is a possible D gene (6 bases). This CDR3 is 14 amino acids long. V was trimmed by 6 bases and J by 2 bases, leaving 14 bases between them. Germline CDR1 MNHEY, CDR2 SVGAGI. The CDR3 DNA reads TGTGCCAGCAGCTACGATTGGGGGCCCTACGAGCAGTACTTC. Its translation: CASSYDWGPYEQYF.

The gene calls are TRBV4-1 and TRBJ1-2; D remains ambiguous. Trimming took off 1 base at V and 8 bases at J, with 8 bases between the two ends. Germline lookup yields CDR1 MGHRA and CDR2 YSYEKL. This CDR3 region has 12 residues. CDR3 nucleotides: TGCGCCAGCAGCCAAGGTTGGGGAGGCTACACCTTC. Its protein is CASSQGWGGYTF.

V and J are TRBV9 and TRBJ1-1, with TRBD1 matching over 8 bases. The germline CDR1 and CDR2 sequences are SGDLS and YYNGEE. The CDR3 is 14 residues long. V shed 0 bases and J 4 bases; nucleotides not matched to a gene: 2. CDR3 residues: CASSVVTGGTEAFF. DNA of the CDR3: TGTGCCAGCAGCGTAGTAACAGGGGGCACTGAAGCTTTCTTT. Full variable domain (rest looked up from reference TRBV9 and TRBJ1-1): DSGVTQTPKHLITATGQRVTLRCSPRSGDLSVYWYQQSLDQGLQFLIQYYNGEERAKGNILERFSAQQFPDLHSELNLSSLELGDSALYFCASSVVTGGTEAFFGQGTRLTVV.

The rearrangement joins TRBV5-4 to TRBJ1-1; 10 bases fit TRBD1. The germline CDR1 and CDR2 sequences are SGHNT and YYREEE (reference sequence). The CDR3 has 15 amino acids. The junction had 10 bases not matched to a gene; V was cut back by 4 bases and J by 7 bases. The CDR3 coding sequence is TGTGCCAGCAGCACCTCCGGGACAGGGGTAGGTGAAGCTTTCTTT. This encodes CASSTSGTGVGEAFF. Variable domain in full (rest from reference TRBV5-4 and TRBJ1-1): ETGVTQSPTHLIKTRGQQVTLRCSSQSGHNTVSWYQQALGQGPQFIFQYYREEENGRGNFPPRFSGLQFPNYSSELNVNALELDDSALYLCASSTSGTGVGEAFFGQGTRLTVV.

The chain has TRBV7-2 and TRBJ2-7, with D possibly TRBD2 on 6 matching bases. V lost 1 base to trimming and J lost 0 bases, with 10 bases between them. The CDR3 consists of 15 residues. Germline lookup yields CDR1 SGHTA and CDR2 FQGNSA. DNA for the CDR3: TGTGCCAGCAGCTTAGTTCGGGGGAGCTCCTACGAGCAGTACTTC. This translates into CASSLVRGSSYEQYF.

The chain has TRBV18 and TRBJ2-3, with D tentatively TRBD1 (8 bases). This CDR3 has 17 residues. In germline, CDR1 is KGHSH, CDR2 LQKENI. Trimming pared 0 bases from V and 2 bases from J, leaving 15 bases between. Here the CDR3 reads CASSPPGQGGHTDTQYF. The CDR3 nucleotides read TGTGCCAGCTCACCACCTGGACAGGGAGGGCACACAGATACGCAGTATTTT.

V gene TRBV14 combines with J gene TRBJ1-2; no clear D gene. CDR3 length: 14 residues. V lost 0 bases and J 7 bases, leaving 12 bases between the germline ends. Germline CDR1 and CDR2: SGHDN and FVKESK. The CDR3 DNA sequence: TGTGCCAGCAGCCAAGATCTCGGAGGGAGTGGCTACACCTTC. Its translation: CASSQDLGGSGYTF.

This rearrangement joins TRBV9 to TRBJ2-1, with TRBD1 matching over 9 bases. The trim removed 3 bases at V and 8 bases at J, leaving 12 bases unmatched. Germline CDR1 is SGDLS and CDR2 is YYNGEE. This CDR3 spans 16 amino acids. CDR3: CASSAIGTGKIDEQFF. The CDR3 DNA reads TGTGCCAGCAGCGCTATAGGGACAGGGAAAATTGATGAGCAGTTCTTC. Drawing the rest from reference TRBV9 and TRBJ2-1, the complete variable domain is DSGVTQTPKHLITATGQRVTLRCSPRSGDLSVYWYQQSLDQGLQFLIQYYNGEERAKGNILERFSAQQFPDLHSELNLSSLELGDSALYFCASSAIGTGKIDEQFFGPGTRLTVL.

J is TRBJ2-1 and V is TRBV4-1; 11 nucleotides match TRBD2. The CDR3 totals 16 residues. The germline gives CDR1 MGHRA, CDR2 YSYEKL. Losses at the gene ends were 2 bases for V and 4 bases for J; bases not matched to a gene: 4. The CDR3 DNA is TGCGCCAGCAGCCAACTACTAGCGGGAGCATACAATGAGCAGTTCTTC. Residues: CASSQLLAGAYNEQFF.

This clone occurred once. This chain connects TRBV4-2 to TRBJ1-2, with D unresolved. V dropped 0 bases and J dropped 6 bases, with 2 bases sitting between them. This CDR3 is 11 amino acids long. Germline V CDR1 and CDR2: LGHNA, YNFKEQ. The CDR3 DNA sequence: TGTGCCAGCAGCCAAGAAAATGGCTACACCTTC. It is translated as CASSQENGYTF.

This sequence joins TRBV6-6 and TRBJ1-4; D is undetermined. Germline V gene data show CDR1 as MNHNY and CDR2 as SVGAGI (reference sequence). There are 15 residues in the CDR3. The V end lost 6 bases, the J end lost 5 bases, and 16 bases lay between the germline ends. The DNA of the CDR3 is TGTGCCAGCAGCACTGGCCCCCAGAGAAATGAAAAACTGTTTTTT. Its protein product is CASSTGPQRNEKLFF.

The chain carries TRBV5-1 and TRBJ1-4, with TRBD1 as a possible D gene (5 bases). CDR1 is SGHRS, CDR2 YFSETQ, per germline. CDR3 length: 15 residues. V lost 1 base to trimming and J lost 4 bases, with 11 bases between them. The CDR3 is CASSLSTAFNEKLFF. The CDR3 DNA reads TGCGCCAGCAGCTTGTCGACAGCCTTTAATGAAAAACTGTTTTTT.

The J gene is TRBJ1-4, the V gene TRBV28; possibly TRBD1 for D (5 bases). Germline V gene lookup returns CDR1 MDHEN and CDR2 SYDVKM. The V gene lost 3 bases and the J gene lost 2 bases, with 13 bases spanning the gap. This CDR3 is built from 16 residues. Here the CDR3 DNA reads TGTGCCAGCAGTTTGGGCCTGGCAGGGACTAATGAAAAACTGTTTTTT. The encoded protein is CASSLGLAGTNEKLFF.

The CDR3 sequence: CASSPTAGDYGYTF. In DNA form, the CDR3 reads TGCGCCAGCAGCCCGACAGCTGGGGACTATGGCTACACCTTC. The chain links TRBV10-2 to TRBJ1-2; the D gene is possibly TRBD1 (5 bases). V gave up 6 bases and J gave up 3 bases, with 14 bases separating them. CDR1 is WSHSY and CDR2 is SAAADI in the germline V gene. The length of the CDR3 is 14 residues.

The CDR3 DNA is TGTGCCAGCTCCTCTTTCGGGGAATCCGACTACGAGCAGTACTTC. It yields the protein CASSSFGESDYEQYF. The V call is TRBV27, the J call TRBJ2-7; a weak D match, TRBD2 (5 bases). The CDR3 spans 15 residues. Germline V gives CDR1 MNHEY, CDR2 SMNVEV (reference sequence). The V and J ends lost 8 bases and 3 bases respectively, with 20 bases between them.

This clone was found a few times. V gene TRBV20-1 combines with J gene TRBJ1-1; D might be TRBD1 (5 bases). V lost 5 bases and J 8 bases, leaving 9 bases between the germline ends. Germline V gene sequence: CDR1 DFQATT, CDR2 SNEGSKA (reference sequence). The CDR3 runs 10 residues. CDR3 sequence: CSADRGEAFF. In DNA form, the CDR3 reads TGCAGTGCTGACCGGGGGGAAGCTTTCTTT.

The chain joins TRBV6-5 to TRBJ1-3, with D maybe TRBD1 (6 bases). Between the trimmed V and J ends, which lost 2 bases and 0 bases, there was a span of 8 bases. Germline V gene sequence: CDR1 MNHEY, CDR2 SVGAGI. The CDR3 length is 15 residues. For the CDR3, the DNA is TGTGCCAGCAGTTACGGGACACCCTCTGGAAACACCATATATTTT. It specifies CASSYGTPSGNTIYF.

The CDR3 DNA is TGTGCCAGTACCCCCCAAGTGGCTGCAAATGAAAAACTGTTTTTT. Encoded protein: CASTPQVAANEKLFF. The chain carries TRBV19 and TRBJ1-4; no clear D gene. CDR1 is LNHDA, CDR2 SQIVND, per germline (reference sequence). The CDR3 loop spans 15 amino acids. Trimming took 7 bases from V and 5 from J, leaving 17 bases between them. The complete variable domain, with remaining parts taken from reference TRBV19 and TRBJ1-4, reads DGGITQSPKYLFRKEGQNVTLSCEQNLNHDAMYWYRQDPGQGLRLIYYSQIVNDFQKGDIAEGYSVSREKKESFPLTVTSAQKNPTAFYLCASTPQVAANEKLFFGSGTQLSVL.

The DNA of the CDR3 is TGTGCCAGCTCACCAGGGACAAGGGGAAATACGCAGTATTTT. As protein: CASSPGTRGNTQYF. The J gene is TRBJ2-3, the V gene TRBV18; possibly TRBD1 for D (6 bases). Looked up from germline, CDR1 is KGHSH and CDR2 is LQKENI. The CDR3 spans 14 residues. Trimming took 2 bases from V and 7 from J, leaving 13 bases between them.

The rearrangement uses TRBV6-5 and TRBJ1-2, with 8 bases that match TRBD1. The CDR3 length is 14 residues. J was trimmed by 7 bases and V by 8 bases; bases with no gene match: 12. The germline V gene encodes CDR1 MNHEY and CDR2 SVGAGI. Written as DNA, the CDR3 is TGTGCCAGCGGGCAGGGGGCAGAGAGAAGTGGCTACACCTTC. This translates into CASGQGAERSGYTF.

V usage is TRBV5-4 and J usage is TRBJ2-1, with D maybe TRBD2 (7 bases). The CDR3 sequence is 15 residues long. CDR1 SGHNT and CDR2 YYREEE come from the germline V gene (reference sequence). The V and J ends lost 3 bases and 5 bases respectively, with 15 bases between them. CDR3 sequence reads: CASSSGGLGNNEQFF. CDR3 nucleotide sequence: TGTGCCAGCAGCTCCGGGGGGCTTGGAAACAATGAGCAGTTCTTC.

This clone was picked up one time. The chain combines TRBV18 with TRBJ2-5; 7 bases align to TRBD1. The J call could be wrong; TRBJ2-7 is a better fit for the DNA end. CDR1 and CDR2 (germline): KGHSH, LQKENI. This CDR3 has 14 amino acids. The CDR3 bases are TGTGCCAGCTCACCGAACACAGGGGCCTACGAGCAGTACTTC. This gives the protein CASSPNTGAYEQYF.

The V gene is TRBV15, the J gene TRBJ2-7, with D possibly matching TRBD1 (7 bases). This CDR3 is built from 15 residues. Per germline, CDR1 LNHNV and CDR2 YYDKDF (reference sequence). V shed 1 base and J shed 2 bases, with 12 bases lying between them. The DNA of the CDR3 is TGTGCCACCAGCAGAGTGCGGGACAGTACCTACGAGCAGTACTTC. It is translated as CATSRVRDSTYEQYF.

The CDR3 DNA reads as TGTGCCAGCAGCTTCTTGGGGTCCTACAATGAGCAGTTCTTC. Translated, it gives CASSFLGSYNEQFF. V and J are TRBV7-8 and TRBJ2-1; D gene uncertain. Looked up from germline, CDR1 is SGHVS and CDR2 is FQNEAQ. CDR3 length: 14 amino acids. With 3 bases removed from V and 1 base from J, the gap between germline ends came to 7 bases.

The CDR3 loop is CASSLELQNTEAFF. The CDR3 bases are TGTGCCAGCAGCTTGGAGTTACAGAACACTGAAGCTTTCTTT. The V and J genes are TRBV5-4 and TRBJ1-1; unclear D gene. Germline loops: CDR1 SGHNT, CDR2 YYREEE (reference sequence). V lost 0 bases and J lost 1, with 7 bases in between. This CDR3 has 14 residues. Drawing the rest from reference TRBV5-4 and TRBJ1-1, the complete variable domain is ETGVTQSPTHLIKTRGQQVTLRCSSQSGHNTVSWYQQALGQGPQFIFQYYREEENGRGNFPPRFSGLQFPNYSSELNVNALELDDSALYLCASSLELQNTEAFFGQGTRLTVV.

The chain couples TRBV28 to TRBJ1-1; weak D call: TRBD1 (5 bases). There are 15 residues in the CDR3. Per germline, CDR1 MDHEN and CDR2 SYDVKM. V was clipped by 5 bases and J by 1 base, with 14 bases between them. This CDR3 is CASSPRQPKNTEAFF. Here the CDR3 DNA reads TGTGCCAGCAGTCCCCGACAGCCAAAGAACACTGAAGCTTTCTTT.

This clone is medium-sized in the sample. This rearrangement joins TRBV4-3 to TRBJ1-2; D might be TRBD1 (5 bases). The CDR3 is made up of 13 amino acids. Germline CDR1 reads LGHNA; CDR2 reads YSLEER. V lost 0 bases to trimming and J lost 5 bases, with 7 bases between them. CDR3 sequence reads: CASSQEAGYGYTF. Written as DNA, the CDR3 is TGCGCCAGCAGCCAAGAGGCAGGGTATGGCTACACCTTC.

The V call is TRBV5-1, the J call TRBJ1-1; D uncertain. The CDR3 consists of 14 residues. Germline CDR1 is SGHRS and CDR2 is YFSETQ. Trimming cost V 0 bases and J 1 base, with 7 bases left between them. This chain's CDR3 is CASSLDIRNTEAFF. CDR3 coding DNA: TGCGCCAGCAGCTTGGATATCCGGAACACTGAAGCTTTCTTT. The variable domain in full, with the rest retrieved from reference TRBV5-1 and TRBJ1-1, is KAGVTQTPRYLIKTRGQQVTLSCSPISGHRSVSWYQQTPGQGLQFLFEYFSETQRNKGNFPGRFSGRQFSNSRSEMNVSTLELGDSALYLCASSLDIRNTEAFFGQGTRLTVV.

As DNA, the CDR3 is TGTGCCATCACCCCGACGGGGGATCAGCCCCAGCATTTT. This translates into CAITPTGDQPQHF. This sequence joins TRBV10-3 and TRBJ1-5; a possible D gene is TRBD1 (5 bases). V lost 7 bases and J 5 bases, leaving 12 bases between the germline ends. The CDR3 totals 13 residues. CDR1 ENHRY and CDR2 SYGVKD come from the germline V gene.